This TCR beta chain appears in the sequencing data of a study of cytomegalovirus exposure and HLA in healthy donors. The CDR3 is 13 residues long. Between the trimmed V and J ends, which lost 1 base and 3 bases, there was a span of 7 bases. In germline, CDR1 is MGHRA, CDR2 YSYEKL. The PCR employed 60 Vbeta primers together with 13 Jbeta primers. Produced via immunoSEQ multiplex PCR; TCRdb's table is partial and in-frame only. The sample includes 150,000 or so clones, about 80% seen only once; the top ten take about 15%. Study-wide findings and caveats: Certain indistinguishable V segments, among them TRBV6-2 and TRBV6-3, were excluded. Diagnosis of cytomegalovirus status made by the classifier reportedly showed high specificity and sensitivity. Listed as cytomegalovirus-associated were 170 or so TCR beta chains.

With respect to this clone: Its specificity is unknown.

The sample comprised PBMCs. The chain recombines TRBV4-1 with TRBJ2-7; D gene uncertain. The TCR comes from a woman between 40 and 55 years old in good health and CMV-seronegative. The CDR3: CASSQGRNYEQYF. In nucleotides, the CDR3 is TGCGCCAGCAGCCAAGGGAGAAACTACGAGCAGTACTTC.